This T cell receptor (beta chain) was found in a study of blood T cell repertoires in COVID-19 (dated by TCRdb to about 2020). For the study in its entirety: Samples covering the acute and convalescent phases of COVID-19 were provided by collaborators in the United States, Italy and Spain. The material from the prospective study consisted of cDNA or gDNA derived from T cells, B-cell-depleted T cells, or PBMCs. Subjects who had been exposed to COVID-19, were actively infected with it, or had recovered from it provided the deeply sampled blood TCRbeta repertoires that made up the dataset. A freely available public database, intended as a resource for researchers studying the immune response to SARS-CoV-2, is where the repertoires were released. The samples were drawn from the first 160 participants of the ongoing ImmuneRACE study and from over 950 subjects provided by 6 global collaborators. Sample metadata almost always included a de-identified subject ID, COVID-19 status, age in years and sex. Where available, HLA class I and class II types were obtained from metadata supplied by the sample provider rather than from assay-based typing. What the study reported, not specific to this receptor: The amount of clinical and demographic metadata varied by source and participant and was provided uncurated.

TCRbeta CDR3 regions were amplified from genomic DNA using the immunoSEQ Assay, a bias-controlled multiplex PCR. Per the source publication's procedure: Within the assay, amplification of reference gene primers was used to estimate how many nucleated cells each sample contained. To quantify the absolute abundance of each unique TCRbeta CDR3 rearrangement, sequence reads were collapsed and filtered. For each sample, productive Simpson clonality was calculated as the square root of Simpson's diversity index over productive rearrangements. In TCRdb, the immuneACCESS table is reduced to in-frame sequences with V and J assigned. These tables do not hold every clone; where another copy was compared, an unresolved V gene accounts for under half, and the others remain unexplained. The D gene and trimming were derived from the DNA, and the V and J assignments and clone size from that table. Present in this sample are about 200,000 clones, roughly 90% of which were seen just once. The top ten hold over 2% of the sample.

Another Seattle source contributed samples from volunteer blood donors who had recovered from COVID-19. Collaborating institutions collected whole blood in K2EDTA tubes following their own protocols. Collaborator samples were shipped for TCRbeta analysis as frozen whole blood, isolated PBMCs, or DNA extracted from either sample type. Note on this clone: It lacks a known antigen. No qualities accompany the bases; no much larger clone lies one base away.

Its CDR3 holds 11 amino acids, cysteine through phenylalanine. The retained sequence is limited to the CDR3, 33 bases, with the frame set at the first base. CDR1 and CDR2 (SQVTM, ANQGSEA) derive from the germline V gene. V gives up 4 bases and J gives up 5 bases, and the segment between their germline ends measures 9 bases. Sequenced sample: peripheral blood. This clonotype was sampled from a man aged 25 to 45 who had recovered from COVID-19. The chain couples TRBV29-1 to TRBJ2-7; the D gene is perhaps TRBD1, from 6 matching bases. The CDR3 reads CSVGQANEQYF. The DNA sequence follows: TGCAGCGTTGGACAGGCAAACGAGCAGTACTTC.